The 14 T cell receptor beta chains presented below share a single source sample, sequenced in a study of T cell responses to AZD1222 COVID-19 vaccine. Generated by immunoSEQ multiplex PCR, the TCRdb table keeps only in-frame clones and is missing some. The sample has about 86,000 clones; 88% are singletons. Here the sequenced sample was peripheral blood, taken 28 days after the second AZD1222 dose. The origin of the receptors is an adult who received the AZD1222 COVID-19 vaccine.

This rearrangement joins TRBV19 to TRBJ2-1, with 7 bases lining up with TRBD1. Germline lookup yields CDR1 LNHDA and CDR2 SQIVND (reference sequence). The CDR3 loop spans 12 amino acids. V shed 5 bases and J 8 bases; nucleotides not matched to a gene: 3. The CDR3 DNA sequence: TGTGCCAGTAGTTTTCAGGGGGATGAGCAGTTCTTC. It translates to CASSFQGDEQFF.

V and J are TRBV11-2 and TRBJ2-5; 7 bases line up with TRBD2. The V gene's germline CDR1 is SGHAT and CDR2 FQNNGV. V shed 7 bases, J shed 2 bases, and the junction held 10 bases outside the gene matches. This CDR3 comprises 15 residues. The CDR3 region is CASTWAGAEQETQYF. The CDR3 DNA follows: TGTGCCAGCACCTGGGCGGGAGCGGAACAAGAGACCCAGTACTTC.

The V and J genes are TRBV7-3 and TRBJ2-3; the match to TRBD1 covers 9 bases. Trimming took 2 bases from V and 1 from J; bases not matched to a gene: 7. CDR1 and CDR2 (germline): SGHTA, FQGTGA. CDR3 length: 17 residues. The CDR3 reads CASSLGLGDRGTDTQYF. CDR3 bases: TGTGCCAGCAGCTTAGGGTTAGGGGACAGGGGCACAGATACGCAGTATTTT.

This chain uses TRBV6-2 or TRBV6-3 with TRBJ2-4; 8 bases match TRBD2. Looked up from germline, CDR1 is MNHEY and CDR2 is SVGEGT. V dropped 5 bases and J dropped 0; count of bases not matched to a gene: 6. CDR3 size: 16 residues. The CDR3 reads CASSTGTRLAKNIQYF. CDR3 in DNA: TGTGCCAGCAGTACCGGGACTAGACTAGCCAAAAACATTCAGTACTTC.

The CDR3 here is CASSPGQGSNTEAFF. The DNA for the CDR3 is TGTGCCAGCAGCCCCGGACAGGGGTCGAACACTGAAGCTTTCTTT. The gene calls are TRBV11-3 and TRBJ1-1; 9 bases line up with TRBD1. This CDR3 has 15 amino acids. Losses at the gene ends were 5 bases for V and 1 base for J; bases not matched to a gene: 5. CDR1 SGHNT and CDR2 YENEEA come from the germline V gene. The full variable domain, in which reference TRBV11-3 and TRBJ1-1 provide the parts outside the CDR3, is EAGVVQSPRYKIIEKKQPVAFWCNPISGHNTLYWYLQNLGQGPELLIRYENEEAVDDSQLPKDRFSAERLKGVDSTLKIQPAELGDSAVYLCASSPGQGSNTEAFFGQGTRLTVV.

The CDR3 DNA follows: TGTGCCAGCAGGACGACTAAAAGGGGACTAGCGGGAGTAACCTACGAGCAGTACTTC. Translating it yields CASRTTKRGLAGVTYEQYF. V is TRBV27 and J is TRBJ2-7; 14 nucleotides agree with TRBD2. Germline V gene sequence: CDR1 MNHEY, CDR2 SMNVEV (reference sequence). V trimming: 6 bases; J trimming: 2 bases; junction bases outside the gene matches: 15. This CDR3 has 19 residues.

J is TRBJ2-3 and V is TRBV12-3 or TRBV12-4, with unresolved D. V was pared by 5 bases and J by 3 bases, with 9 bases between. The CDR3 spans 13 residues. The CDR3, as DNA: TGTGCCAGCAGTATACGACTTACAGATACGCAGTATTTT. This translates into CASSIRLTDTQYF.

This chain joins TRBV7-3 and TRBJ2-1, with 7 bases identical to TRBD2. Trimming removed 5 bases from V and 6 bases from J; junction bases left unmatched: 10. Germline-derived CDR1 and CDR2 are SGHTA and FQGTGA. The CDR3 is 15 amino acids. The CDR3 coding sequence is TGTGCCAGCAGCCCTTATGCGGGAGCGTTCAATGAGCAGTTCTTC. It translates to CASSPYAGAFNEQFF.

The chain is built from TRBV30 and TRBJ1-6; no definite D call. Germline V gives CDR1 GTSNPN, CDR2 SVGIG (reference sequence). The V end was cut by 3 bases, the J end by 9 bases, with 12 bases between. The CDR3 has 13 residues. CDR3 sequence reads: CAWRAGDFSPLHF. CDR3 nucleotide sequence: TGTGCCTGGAGGGCCGGGGATTTTTCACCCCTCCACTTT.

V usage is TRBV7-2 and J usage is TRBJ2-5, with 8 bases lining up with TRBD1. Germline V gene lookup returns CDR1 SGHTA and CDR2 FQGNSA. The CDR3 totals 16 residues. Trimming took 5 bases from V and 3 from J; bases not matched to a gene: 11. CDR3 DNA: TGTGCCAGCAGCCTTACCCGGACAGGGAACAAAGAGACCCAGTACTTC. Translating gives CASSLTRTGNKETQYF. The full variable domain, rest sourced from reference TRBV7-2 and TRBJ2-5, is GAGVSQSPSNKVTEKGKDVELRCDPISGHTALYWYRQSLGQGLEFLIYFQGNSAPDKSGLPSDRFSAERTGGSVSTLTIQRTQQEDSAVYLCASSLTRTGNKETQYFGPGTRLLVL.

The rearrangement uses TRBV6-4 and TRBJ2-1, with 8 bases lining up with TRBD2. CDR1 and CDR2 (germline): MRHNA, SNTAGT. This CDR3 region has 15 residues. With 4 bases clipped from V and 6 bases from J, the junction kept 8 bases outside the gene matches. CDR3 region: CASSAGLGVLNEQFF. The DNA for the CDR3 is TGTGCCAGCAGTGCGGGACTAGGGGTCCTCAATGAGCAGTTCTTC.

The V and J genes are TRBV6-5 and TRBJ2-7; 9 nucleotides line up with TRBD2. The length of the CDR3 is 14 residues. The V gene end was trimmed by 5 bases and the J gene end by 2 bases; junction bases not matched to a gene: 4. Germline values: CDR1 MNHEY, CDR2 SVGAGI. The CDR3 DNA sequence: TGTGCCAGCAGTCGGACTAGCGAGACCTACGAGCAGTACTTC. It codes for CASSRTSETYEQYF.

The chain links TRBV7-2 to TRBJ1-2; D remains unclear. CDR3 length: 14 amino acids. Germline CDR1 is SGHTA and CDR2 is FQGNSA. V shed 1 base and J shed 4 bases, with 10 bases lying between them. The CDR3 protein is CASSLDGISYGYTF. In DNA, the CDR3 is TGTGCCAGCAGCTTAGACGGAATAAGCTATGGCTACACCTTC.

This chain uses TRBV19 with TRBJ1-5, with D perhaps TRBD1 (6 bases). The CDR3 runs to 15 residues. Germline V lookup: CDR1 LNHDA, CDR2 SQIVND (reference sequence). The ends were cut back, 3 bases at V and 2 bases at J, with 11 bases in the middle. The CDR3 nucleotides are TGTGCCAGTAGTATTCTGGGGGGCGGCAATCAGCCCCAGCATTTT. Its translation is CASSILGGGNQPQHF.